Shown below are 31 T cell receptor beta chains from a single sample sequenced in a study of neoadjuvant anti-PD-1 for oral cavity cancer. Time point denoted: after neoadjuvant nivolumab, at surgical resection. Repertoires were generated with immunoSEQ multiplex PCR, while TCRdb's copy carries only in-frame clones and drops some. Among 7,500 to 8,000 clones listed, 65% to 75% were seen once. Sequencing was performed on PBMCs, taken after nivolumab (anti-PD-1) treatment. The receptors derive from a person aged 40 to 85 with oral cavity squamous cell carcinoma.

The genes are TRBV5-1 and TRBJ2-2; D may be TRBD1 (6 bases). The CDR3 spans 16 residues. The germline V and J ends were trimmed by 1 base and 4 bases, with 14 bases remaining between them. CDR1 is SGHRS and CDR2 is YFSETQ in the germline V gene. The CDR3 DNA reads as TGCGCCAGCAGCTTGCAAGACCAGGGGTCCACCGGGGAGCTGTTTTTT. Amino acid sequence: CASSLQDQGSTGELFF.

Written as DNA, the CDR3 is TGTGCCAGCAGTCGCCCCGGGACGAGATCTGAAAAACTGTTTTTT. Its translation is CASSRPGTRSEKLFF. The chain joins TRBV28 to TRBJ1-4; tentative D call: TRBD1 (5 bases). The CDR3 loop spans 15 amino acids. V was trimmed by 5 bases and J by 7 bases, leaving 17 bases between them. The germline V gene encodes CDR1 MDHEN and CDR2 SYDVKM.

The chain is built from TRBV7-9 and TRBJ1-6; no clear D gene. Between the trimmed V and J ends, which lost 1 base and 7 bases, there was a span of 8 bases. There are 14 residues in the CDR3. The germline V gene encodes CDR1 SEHNR and CDR2 FQNEAQ (reference sequence). The CDR3 is CASSLVSENSPLHF. For the CDR3, the DNA is TGTGCCAGCAGCTTAGTATCGGAGAATTCACCCCTCCACTTT.

The chain recombines TRBV4-3 with TRBJ2-3; TRBD1 is a possible D gene (6 bases). Germline CDR1 reads LGHNA; CDR2 reads YSLEER. The V and J ends lost 3 bases and 2 bases respectively, with 12 bases between them. The CDR3 totals 15 residues. CDR3 in DNA: TGCGCCAGCAGCCAGGAAGACAGGCCCACAGATACGCAGTATTTT. Its translation: CASSQEDRPTDTQYF.

The rearrangement uses TRBV19 and TRBJ1-2; a possible D gene is TRBD1 (5 bases). Germline lookup yields CDR1 LNHDA and CDR2 SQIVND (reference sequence). The V and J ends lost 6 bases and 1 base respectively, with 12 bases between them. The CDR3 has 14 residues. The CDR3 nucleotides are TGTGCCAGTAGCCGACAGAAAAATAACTATGGCTACACCTTC. It is translated as CASSRQKNNYGYTF.

This clone has just a few counts. V usage is TRBV6-4 and J usage is TRBJ2-1; 11 bases are a match to TRBD1. With 7 bases clipped from V and 5 bases from J, the junction kept 4 bases outside the gene matches. The germline CDR1 and CDR2 sequences are MRHNA and SNTAGT. The CDR3 has 14 residues. CDR3 amino acids: CASTDRGLDNEQFF. CDR3 nucleotide sequence: TGTGCCAGCACGGACAGGGGGCTAGACAATGAGCAGTTCTTC.

The table lists this clone with a few counts. The V call is TRBV2, the J call TRBJ2-5; TRBD1 might be the D (8 bases). V was shortened by 7 bases and J by 5 bases, with 20 bases between the two germline ends. CDR3 length: 15 residues. CDR1 and CDR2 (germline): SNHLY, FYNNEI. The CDR3 nucleotides read TGTGCCAGCACCCCGGCGGACAGGGAGGGCGAGACCCAGTACTTC. This codes for CASTPADREGETQYF.

The rearrangement uses TRBV5-6 and TRBJ2-7; D is possibly TRBD1 (6 bases). CDR3 length: 13 amino acids. V shed 4 bases and J shed 4 bases, with 12 bases lying between them. Germline V gene sequence: CDR1 SGHDT, CDR2 YYEEEE. The CDR3 spells CASSDGQPYEQYF. The CDR3, as DNA: TGTGCCAGCAGCGACGGACAGCCTTACGAGCAGTACTTC.

V and J are TRBV10-2 and TRBJ2-7; perhaps TRBD1 as D (6 bases). Germline lookup yields CDR1 WSHSY and CDR2 SAAADI. The length of the CDR3 is 11 residues. Trimming removed 8 bases from V and 2 bases from J, with 7 bases in between. The CDR3 nucleotides read TGCGCCAGCGGACAGACCTACGAGCAGTACTTC. Translating it yields CASGQTYEQYF.

The chain uses TRBV5-1 and TRBJ2-7; D is tentatively TRBD1 or TRBD2 (5 bases each). CDR3 length: 13 amino acids. The V end was cut by 5 bases, the J end by 2 bases, with 11 bases between. Germline loops: CDR1 SGHRS, CDR2 YFSETQ. CDR3 residues: CASSLEGPYEQYF. CDR3 bases: TGCGCCAGCAGTTTAGAGGGGCCCTACGAGCAGTACTTC.

The chain combines TRBV7-8 with TRBJ2-3; 9 positions agree with TRBD2. The trim removed 5 bases at V and 2 bases at J, leaving 14 bases unmatched. This CDR3 region has 18 residues. Germline CDR1 is SGHVS and CDR2 is FQNEAQ. The CDR3 region has the DNA TGTGCCAGCAGCCCCTATCGATTGACTAGCGGAAACACAGATACGCAGTATTTT. Translated, it gives CASSPYRLTSGNTDTQYF.

There are a few counts of this clone. The CDR3 loop reads CAISESGGKGTNQPQHF. The CDR3 DNA sequence: TGTGCCATCAGTGAGTCGGGGGGCAAGGGGACAAATCAGCCCCAGCATTTT. V is TRBV10-3 and J is TRBJ1-5, with D perhaps TRBD1 (6 bases). Germline V gene sequence: CDR1 ENHRY, CDR2 SYGVKD. This CDR3 is built from 17 residues. Trimming stripped 0 bases from V and 4 bases from J, with 16 bases between.

This clone was found a few times. This chain connects TRBV16 to TRBJ1-2; 7 positions match TRBD1. The CDR3 sequence is 13 residues long. Germline V lookup: CDR1 KGHSY, CDR2 FQNENV. With V trimmed by 2 bases and J by 7 bases, 4 bases remained unmatched. This chain's CDR3 is CASSQTGDGGYTF. Here the CDR3 DNA reads TGTGCCAGCAGCCAAACAGGGGATGGTGGCTACACCTTC.

The chain is built from TRBV6-4 and TRBJ2-5; D is ambiguous. There are 13 residues in the CDR3. Looked up from germline, CDR1 is MRHNA and CDR2 is SNTAGT. V was pared by 11 bases and J by 2 bases, with 15 bases between. CDR3 DNA sequence: TGTGCCGGTCCAGCAAGCATTCAAGAGACCCAGTACTTC. This sequence encodes CAGPASIQETQYF.

There are a few counts of this clone. V and J are TRBV4-1 and TRBJ1-4; D gene ambiguous. V lost 1 base and J lost 10, with 7 bases in between. Germline V lookup: CDR1 MGHRA, CDR2 YSYEKL. The CDR3 totals 12 residues. The DNA for the CDR3 is TGCGCCAGCAGCCAAGTTGCGGGAAAACTGTTTTTT. This encodes CASSQVAGKLFF.

This clone was seen once. The V gene is TRBV19, the J gene TRBJ1-6; TRBD1 matches 7 bases. V shed 7 bases, J shed 6 bases, and the junction held 6 bases outside the gene matches. CDR1 LNHDA and CDR2 SQIVND come from the germline V gene (reference sequence). The CDR3 consists of 14 residues. The chain's CDR3 is CASMRGQTNSPLHF. The CDR3 DNA is TGTGCCAGTATGAGGGGACAGACTAATTCACCCCTCCACTTT.

The chain uses TRBV5-1 and TRBJ2-6; unclear D gene. CDR1 SGHRS and CDR2 YFSETQ come from the germline V gene. The CDR3 extends over 14 amino acids. The V and J ends lost 3 bases and 4 bases respectively, with 8 bases between them. The CDR3 DNA reads TGCGCCAGCAGCTCCGATGAGGGGGCCAACGTCCTGACTTTC. As protein: CASSSDEGANVLTF.

This chain connects TRBV5-1 to TRBJ1-1; D is undetermined. The CDR3 sequence is 14 residues long. CDR1 and CDR2 (germline): SGHRS, YFSETQ. The V end lost 4 bases, the J end lost 2 bases, and 12 bases lay between the germline ends. CDR3 sequence (DNA): TGCGCCAGCAGCCCGCCTGGAAGTAACACTGAAGCTTTCTTT. It translates to CASSPPGSNTEAFF.

This chain uses TRBV11-3 with TRBJ1-3; D remains ambiguous. Germline lookup yields CDR1 SGHNT and CDR2 YENEEA. V was shortened by 4 bases and J by 0 bases, with 4 bases between the two germline ends. The CDR3 is 13 amino acids. Written as DNA, the CDR3 is TGTGCCAGCAGCTCCGACTCTGGAAACACCATATATTTT. Translated, it gives CASSSDSGNTIYF.

The chain joins TRBV7-8 to TRBJ1-5; TRBD1 might be the D (5 bases). This CDR3 has 16 amino acids. Trimming stripped 3 bases from V and 6 bases from J, with 18 bases between. In germline, CDR1 is SGHVS, CDR2 FQNEAQ. DNA for the CDR3: TGTGCCAGCAGCTTGGGGTCGGGGGTCCGCATTCAGCCCCAGCATTTT. Encoded protein: CASSLGSGVRIQPQHF.

The J gene is TRBJ1-1, the V gene TRBV2, with 7 nucleotides matching TRBD1. Germline V lookup: CDR1 SNHLY, CDR2 FYNNEI. J gave up 0 bases and V 6 bases, and 7 bases lay outside the gene matches. This CDR3 is built from 15 residues. The CDR3 loop reads CASSISGQVNTEAFF. The CDR3, as DNA: TGTGCCAGCAGCATTTCCGGACAGGTGAACACTGAAGCTTTCTTT.

The gene calls are TRBV5-1 and TRBJ2-1, with 7 nucleotides matching TRBD2. The CDR3 covers 20 residues. CDR1 and CDR2 (germline): SGHRS, YFSETQ. V shed 2 bases and J 0 bases; nucleotides not matched to a gene: 17. The CDR3 DNA reads TGCGCCAGCAGCTTTGTGGGGGGGACCAGAGGCACCAACTCCTACAATGAGCAGTTCTTC. This translates into CASSFVGGTRGTNSYNEQFF. Combining the CDR3 with reference TRBV5-1 and TRBJ2-1 gives the whole variable domain KAGVTQTPRYLIKTRGQQVTLSCSPISGHRSVSWYQQTPGQGLQFLFEYFSETQRNKGNFPGRFSGRQFSNSRSEMNVSTLELGDSALYLCASSFVGGTRGTNSYNEQFFGPGTRLTVL.

V usage is TRBV2 and J usage is TRBJ2-1; 7 bases agree with TRBD1. CDR1 is SNHLY, CDR2 FYNNEI, per germline. V trimming: 7 bases; J trimming: 3 bases; junction bases outside the gene matches: 3. The CDR3 sequence is 13 residues long. The CDR3 reads CASMNRGYNEQFF. The DNA of the CDR3 is TGTGCCAGCATGAACAGGGGCTACAATGAGCAGTTCTTC.

This clone has a handful of counts. The CDR3 bases are TGTGCCAGCAGCCTCGGGGGGACAGGGATCCTCTATGGCTACACCTTC. Its protein is CASSLGGTGILYGYTF. V and J are TRBV7-2 and TRBJ1-2, with 9 positions matching TRBD1. The V gene end was trimmed by 5 bases and the J gene end by 4 bases; junction bases not matched to a gene: 11. The CDR3 is made up of 16 amino acids. Germline V lookup: CDR1 SGHTA, CDR2 FQGNSA. The full variable domain, completed using reference TRBV7-2 and TRBJ1-2, is GAGVSQSPSNKVTEKGKDVELRCDPISGHTALYWYRQSLGQGLEFLIYFQGNSAPDKSGLPSDRFSAERTGGSVSTLTIQRTQQEDSAVYLCASSLGGTGILYGYTFGSGTRLTVV.

The sample holds a few counts of this clone. The chain recombines TRBV5-6 with TRBJ1-2; D ambiguous. Germline V gives CDR1 SGHDT, CDR2 YYEEEE. The CDR3 sequence is 11 residues long. Trimming took 4 bases from V and 5 from J, leaving 6 bases between them. The DNA of the CDR3 is TGTGCCAGCAGCGGCGATTATGGCTACACCTTC. It translates to CASSGDYGYTF. The whole variable domain, remainder taken from reference TRBV5-6 and TRBJ1-2, is DAGVTQSPTHLIKTRGQQVTLRCSPKSGHDTVSWYQQALGQGPQFIFQYYEEEERQRGNFPDRFSGHQFPNYSSELNVNALLLGDSALYLCASSGDYGYTFGSGTRLTVV.

There are a few counts of this clone. V is TRBV19 and J is TRBJ1-1; D ambiguous. CDR3 length equals 13 residues. The germline V gene encodes CDR1 LNHDA and CDR2 SQIVND (reference sequence). Between the trimmed V and J ends, which lost 3 bases and 1 base, there was a span of 6 bases. The CDR3 sequence: CASSMTANTEAFF. DNA of the CDR3: TGTGCCAGTAGTATGACCGCGAACACTGAAGCTTTCTTT.

The CDR3 protein is CASSPEGGANYGYTF. The CDR3 DNA reads TGCGCCAGCAGCCCAGAAGGGGGCGCTAACTATGGCTACACCTTC. This chain joins TRBV4-1 and TRBJ1-2, with 7 bases identical to TRBD1. CDR3 length: 15 amino acids. Germline assignment: CDR1 MGHRA and CDR2 YSYEKL. Losses at the gene ends were 4 bases for V and 0 bases for J; bases not matched to a gene: 5.

V usage is TRBV5-8 and J usage is TRBJ2-7; 8 nucleotides match TRBD1. Germline V gene sequence: CDR1 SGHTS, CDR2 YDEGEE. The CDR3 is made up of 14 amino acids. J gave up 2 bases and V 5 bases, and 6 bases lay outside the gene matches. DNA of the CDR3: TGTGCCAGCAGTACGGACAGGGTTCCCTACGAGCAGTACTTC. It translates to CASSTDRVPYEQYF.

This clone was picked up a small number of times. The chain combines TRBV7-2 with TRBJ2-2; 10 bases are shared with TRBD2. This CDR3 spans 15 amino acids. The junction had 4 bases not matched to a gene; V was cut back by 2 bases and J by 7 bases. Germline V CDR1 and CDR2: SGHTA, FQGNSA. The chain's CDR3 is CASSLITSGIGELFF. The CDR3 DNA sequence: TGTGCCAGCAGCTTAATAACTAGCGGGATCGGGGAGCTGTTTTTT.

The chain has TRBV5-8 and TRBJ2-7; 7 bases fit TRBD2. CDR1 SGHTS and CDR2 YDEGEE come from the germline V gene. The J segment lost 7 bases and the V segment lost 4 bases, leaving 8 bases of the junction unmatched. This CDR3 is built from 13 residues. The CDR3 region has the DNA TGTGCCAGCAGCCTGGTTTTGGGGGGGGAGCAGTACTTC. It yields the protein CASSLVLGGEQYF.

This chain links TRBV5-4 with TRBJ1-2; 7 nucleotides line up with TRBD1. The CDR3 length is 15 residues. With 3 bases clipped from V and 4 bases from J, the junction kept 9 bases outside the gene matches. Germline CDR1 reads SGHNT; CDR2 reads YYREEE (reference sequence). CDR3 in amino acids: CASSSPTDRRYGYTF. CDR3 sequence (DNA): TGTGCCAGCAGCTCTCCTACGGACAGGCGCTATGGCTACACCTTC.